These 6 T cell receptor beta chains were sequenced from one sample in a study. MiXCR was run by TCRdb on the RT-PCR reads, yielding one entry per CDR3 protein. Found here are fewer than 800,000 distinct CDR3 sequences, 12% to 15% of them singletons; the top ten hold 3.6%. What was sequenced was memory CD4+ T cells from blood. The receptors here all came from a female donor in good health, serving as a healthy control.

This clonotype was observed at least ten times. The rearrangement joins TRBV4-2 to TRBJ2-3; a weak D match, TRBD2 (6 bases). Trimming stripped 10 bases from V and 1 base from J, with 15 bases between. CDR3 length: 14 residues. The germline V gene encodes CDR1 LGHNA and CDR2 YNFKEQ. CDR3 nucleotides: TGTGCCACTGCCACCGGGAGTGGCACAGATACGCAGTATTTT. It specifies CATATGSGTDTQYF.

This clonotype was found many times. V and J are TRBV5-1 and TRBJ2-1; no firm D call. Trimming left V 2 bases short and J 5 bases short, with 2 bases between. CDR1 SGHRS and CDR2 YFSETQ come from the germline V gene. This CDR3 region has 11 residues. The chain's CDR3 is CASSFNNEQFF. CDR3 nucleotides: TGCGCCAGCAGCTTTAACAATGAGCAGTTCTTC.

This rearrangement joins TRBV5-1 to TRBJ1-1; D possibly corresponds to TRBD1 (5 bases). The ends were cut back, 4 bases at V and 0 bases at J, with 16 bases in the middle. The germline V gene has CDR1 SGHRS and CDR2 YFSETQ. This CDR3 contains 16 residues. For the CDR3, the DNA is TGCGCCAGCAGCGCGGGCTTGGGGGGGTTGAACACTGAAGCTTTCTTT. It specifies CASSAGLGGLNTEAFF.

There are many counts of this clonotype. The chain links TRBV5-1 to TRBJ1-1; maybe TRBD1 (5 bases). The CDR3 spans 15 residues. The V end lost 7 bases, the J end lost 3 bases, and 19 bases lay between the germline ends. Germline CDR1 and CDR2: SGHRS and YFSETQ. DNA of the CDR3: TGCGCCAGCCTTCCGGGTGGCAGGGCGGACACTGAAGCTTTCTTT. It yields the protein CASLPGGRADTEAFF.

This clonotype appeared a few times. The J gene is TRBJ2-7, the V gene TRBV20-1; D gene unclear. Germline V CDR1 and CDR2: DFQATT, SNEGSKA (reference sequence). The CDR3 extends over 16 amino acids. Deletions cut 3 bases from V and 0 bases from J, with 18 bases between. CDR3 region: CSASNRWELSSYEQYF. DNA of the CDR3: TGCAGTGCTAGTAATCGATGGGAATTGAGCTCCTACGAGCAGTACTTC.

This clonotype showed up just a few times. V gene TRBV20-1 combines with J gene TRBJ2-5; tentatively, D is TRBD2 (5 bases). V was trimmed by 1 base and J by 2 bases, leaving 14 bases between them. The germline V gene has CDR1 DFQATT and CDR2 SNEGSKA (reference sequence). This CDR3 is 15 amino acids long. The DNA for the CDR3 is TGCAGTGCTAGAGCCCCGCACGAGGGACAAGAGACCCAGTACTTC. Amino acid sequence: CSARAPHEGQETQYF.